The 30 T cell receptor beta chains below come from one sample, sequenced in a study of T cell changes during pregnancy in multiple sclerosis (dated by TCRdb to about 2019). Libraries were built with the immunoSEQ multiplex PCR assay. TCRdb provides this immuneACCESS table in a form limited to in-frame rearrangements. Some clones are lacking; in checked studies, under half of them reflect an unresolved V gene, and why the rest are absent is not known. Across this sample there are some 52,000 clones, with approximately 92% seen only once. In total, the top ten clones hold around 0.25% of the sample. The material was CD4+ T cells from peripheral blood mononuclear cells, obtained in the third trimester of pregnancy. All receptors come from a female donor with multiple sclerosis, enrolled in a pregnancy study.

The rearrangement links TRBV30 to TRBJ1-2; D uncertain. The V end lost 5 bases, the J end lost 6 bases, and 16 bases lay between the germline ends. CDR3 size: 13 residues. Germline CDR1 GTSNPN, CDR2 SVGIG (reference sequence). The CDR3 loop is CAWSPEPEHGYTF. Written as DNA, the CDR3 is TGTGCCTGGTCTCCCGAACCAGAACATGGCTACACCTTC. The full variable domain, its missing parts supplied by reference TRBV30 and TRBJ1-2, is SQTIHQWPATLVQPVGSPLSLECTVEGTSNPNLYWYRQAAGRGLQLLFYSVGIGQISSEVPQNLSASRPQDRQFILSSKKLLLSDSGFYLCAWSPEPEHGYTFGSGTRLTVV.

The rearrangement links TRBV30 to TRBJ1-3, with D hard to call. This CDR3 is 11 amino acids long. The germline V gene has CDR1 GTSNPN and CDR2 SVGIG (reference sequence). Trimming shortened V by 4 bases and J by 7 bases, and 8 bases separated the two germline ends. The CDR3 sequence: CAWTVANTIYF. The CDR3 bases are TGTGCCTGGACGGTCGCGAACACCATATATTTT. Using reference TRBV30 and TRBJ1-3 for the parts outside the CDR3, the full variable domain is SQTIHQWPATLVQPVGSPLSLECTVEGTSNPNLYWYRQAAGRGLQLLFYSVGIGQISSEVPQNLSASRPQDRQFILSSKKLLLSDSGFYLCAWTVANTIYFGEGSWLTVV.

The chain carries TRBV7-9 and TRBJ2-5; perhaps TRBD1 as D (5 bases). Germline CDR1 and CDR2: SEHNR and FQNEAQ (reference sequence). This CDR3 contains 15 residues. The V end lost 1 base, the J end lost 7 bases, and 16 bases lay between the germline ends. CDR3 bases: TGTGCCAGCAGCTTAGAATCCCAGGGCCCGGGGACCCAGTACTTC. Amino acids: CASSLESQGPGTQYF.

The chain recombines TRBV7-9 with TRBJ2-2; 10 positions agree with TRBD1. CDR1 is SEHNR, CDR2 FQNEAQ, per germline (reference sequence). The CDR3 totals 15 residues. Trimming at V came to 4 bases and at J to 5 bases, leaving 4 bases not matched to a gene. CDR3 DNA sequence: TGTGCCAGCAGCTCGCCGGGACAGGGGACCGGGGAGCTGTTTTTT. This translates into CASSSPGQGTGELFF.

The chain uses TRBV30 and TRBJ1-2; 9 positions match TRBD1. CDR3 length: 14 residues. V lost 1 base, J lost 7 bases, and 7 bases stayed unmatched. The germline V gene has CDR1 GTSNPN and CDR2 SVGIG (reference sequence). Written as DNA, the CDR3 is TGTGCCTGGAGTGAGGGACAGGGATCCCGTGGCTACACCTTC. This sequence encodes CAWSEGQGSRGYTF.

This clone was recorded once. The V gene is TRBV5-1, the J gene TRBJ2-7, with TRBD2 as a possible D gene (5 bases). V gave up 0 bases and J gave up 2 bases, with 18 bases separating them. The germline CDR1 and CDR2 sequences are SGHRS and YFSETQ. The CDR3 is 17 residues long. The CDR3 sequence: CASSLAGVLPLTYEQYF. CDR3 sequence (DNA): TGCGCCAGCAGCTTGGCCGGGGTACTGCCGCTGACCTACGAGCAGTACTTC.

As to this clone: A junction boundary mismatches the germline segment, possibly from a read error. The chain couples TRBV6-5 to TRBJ2-1; D perhaps matches TRBD2 (6 bases). Germline CDR1 reads MNHEY; CDR2 reads SVGAGI. The length of the CDR3 is 15 residues. This CDR3 reads CASSYLRGSGDEQFF. The CDR3 DNA is TGTGCCAGCAGCTACTTGAGGGGATCGGGGGATGAGCAGTTCTTC.

This clone came up once. The gene calls are TRBV7-2 and TRBJ2-7, with D perhaps matching TRBD2 (5 bases). V was shortened by 1 base and J by 3 bases, with 7 bases between the two germline ends. This CDR3 has 13 residues. The germline V gene encodes CDR1 SGHTA and CDR2 FQGNSA. The CDR3 sequence: CASSLVGIYEQYF. The CDR3 bases are TGTGCCAGCAGCTTAGTCGGGATCTACGAGCAGTACTTC.

The chain couples TRBV2 to TRBJ2-1; TRBD2 agrees at 8 bases. The trim removed 6 bases at V and 3 bases at J, leaving 7 bases unmatched. Germline CDR1 is SNHLY and CDR2 is FYNNEI. This CDR3 has 15 residues. CDR3 sequence: CASSFGGALYNEQFF. As DNA, the CDR3 is TGTGCCAGCAGCTTCGGGGGGGCCCTCTACAATGAGCAGTTCTTC.

This chain connects TRBV7-9 to TRBJ2-7, with 7 nucleotides matching TRBD2. V lost 5 bases, J lost 2 bases, and 9 bases stayed unmatched. CDR1 is SEHNR, CDR2 FQNEAQ, per germline (reference sequence). The CDR3 is 15 residues long. Here the CDR3 DNA reads TGTGCCAGCAGCCAGGGAGGGGTAAAGGCCTACGAGCAGTACTTC. It encodes CASSQGGVKAYEQYF.

J is TRBJ1-1 and V is TRBV7-9, with 9 bases lining up with TRBD1. The CDR3 has 15 amino acids. Germline loops: CDR1 SEHNR, CDR2 FQNEAQ (reference sequence). The ends lost 3 bases at V and 7 bases at J; junction bases unmatched: 9. The CDR3, as DNA: TGTGCCAGCAGCTTCGGACAGGGGAGGTCTAGTGAAGCTTTCTTT. This gives the protein CASSFGQGRSSEAFF.

The chain joins TRBV7-3 to TRBJ1-6; no clear D gene. This CDR3 spans 15 amino acids. Germline CDR1 reads SGHTA; CDR2 reads FQGTGA. Trimming shortened V by 5 bases and J by 9 bases, and 17 bases separated the two germline ends. CDR3 residues: CASSRRGGFGSPLHF. Written as DNA, the CDR3 is TGTGCCAGCAGCCGACGGGGAGGGTTCGGTTCACCCCTCCACTTT.

The rearrangement uses TRBV7-9 and TRBJ1-1; possible D gene TRBD1, 6 bases. The CDR3 runs to 16 residues. The germline gives CDR1 SEHNR, CDR2 FQNEAQ (reference sequence). The germline V and J ends were trimmed by 1 base and 3 bases, with 15 bases remaining between them. CDR3 residues: CASSLGQGLVHTEAFF. The CDR3 DNA is TGTGCCAGCAGCTTAGGGCAGGGGCTGGTGCACACTGAAGCTTTCTTT.

The chain links TRBV7-8 to TRBJ2-3; D unclear. Germline assignment: CDR1 SGHVS and CDR2 FQNEAQ. The CDR3 has 14 residues. Trimming took off 4 bases at V and 4 bases at J, with 12 bases between the two ends. CDR3 protein: CASSSTRLPDTQYF. The CDR3 DNA reads TGTGCCAGCAGCTCGACCCGACTCCCAGATACGCAGTATTTT.

CDR3 loop: CASSLAGRGTGELFF. The CDR3 nucleotides are TGCGCCAGCAGCTTGGCCGGGAGGGGCACCGGGGAGCTGTTTTTT. V usage is TRBV5-1 and J usage is TRBJ2-2; 8 bases fit TRBD2. Trimming removed 0 bases from V and 4 bases from J; junction bases left unmatched: 2. This CDR3 contains 15 residues. CDR1 and CDR2 (germline): SGHRS, YFSETQ.

J is TRBJ2-3 and V is TRBV7-9; TRBD2 is a possible D gene (6 bases). Germline assignment: CDR1 SEHNR and CDR2 FQNEAQ (reference sequence). This CDR3 is built from 14 residues. Trimming removed 5 bases at V and 2 bases at J, with 11 bases between. The CDR3 DNA sequence: TGTGCCAGCAGCCTAGGGAGGTACACAGATACGCAGTATTTT. This sequence encodes CASSLGRYTDTQYF.

V and J are TRBV5-1 and TRBJ2-1, with 9 bases that match TRBD2. In germline, CDR1 is SGHRS, CDR2 YFSETQ. This CDR3 has 15 residues. After removal of 0 bases from V and 9 bases from J, the junction contained 7 bases not matched to a gene. The CDR3 sequence is CASSLGRGGASEQFF. The CDR3 nucleotides are TGCGCCAGCAGCTTGGGTCGCGGGGGGGCGAGTGAGCAGTTCTTC.

V gene TRBV7-3 combines with J gene TRBJ2-3, with D perhaps TRBD2 (5 bases). Germline V gene lookup returns CDR1 SGHTA and CDR2 FQGTGA. The CDR3 consists of 14 residues. V was cut by 4 bases and J by 4 bases, with 12 bases left in between. CDR3 protein: CASSSRGPADTQYF. CDR3 sequence (DNA): TGTGCCAGCAGCTCCCGGGGTCCGGCAGATACGCAGTATTTT.

The rearrangement joins TRBV5-1 to TRBJ2-7; 7 bases match TRBD1. V lost 0 bases and J lost 0; bases outside the gene matches: 15. CDR3 length: 19 residues. Germline V gene data show CDR1 as SGHRS and CDR2 as YFSETQ. As DNA, the CDR3 is TGCGCCAGCAGCTTGGCCACAGGACAGGCTTCACCGTACTCCTACGAGCAGTACTTC. Translating gives CASSLATGQASPYSYEQYF.

The chain is built from TRBV5-4 and TRBJ2-6, with TRBD1 matching over 9 bases. The junction had 8 bases not matched to a gene; V was cut back by 7 bases and J by 0 bases. This CDR3 spans 17 amino acids. CDR1 SGHNT and CDR2 YYREEE come from the germline V gene (reference sequence). CDR3 sequence reads: CASRGKQGASGANVLTF. As DNA, the CDR3 is TGTGCCAGCCGGGGTAAACAGGGGGCCTCTGGGGCCAACGTCCTGACTTTC.

This chain links TRBV30 with TRBJ2-1, with D perhaps matching TRBD1 (7 bases). The CDR3 extends over 17 amino acids. CDR1 and CDR2 (germline): GTSNPN, SVGIG (reference sequence). Trimming shortened V by 3 bases and J by 4 bases, and 22 bases separated the two germline ends. The CDR3 is CAWREHAGQPSYNEQFF. As DNA, the CDR3 is TGTGCCTGGAGGGAACATGCGGGACAGCCAAGTTACAATGAGCAGTTCTTC.

J is TRBJ2-1 and V is TRBV7-9; 10 bases are shared with TRBD1. V shed 6 bases, J shed 4 bases, and the junction held 3 bases outside the gene matches. CDR1 SEHNR and CDR2 FQNEAQ come from the germline V gene (reference sequence). The CDR3 totals 14 residues. The DNA for the CDR3 is TGTGCCAGCAGTTGGGACAGGGGATACAATGAGCAGTTCTTC. It yields the protein CASSWDRGYNEQFF.

The chain employs TRBV28 and TRBJ1-1; D is ambiguous. The CDR3 has 13 residues. The V and J ends lost 6 bases and 5 bases respectively, with 13 bases between them. Germline CDR1 is MDHEN and CDR2 is SYDVKM. The CDR3 spells CASRRWSGTEAFF. The CDR3 region has the DNA TGTGCCAGCAGAAGGTGGAGCGGAACTGAAGCTTTCTTT.

This chain links TRBV5-1 with TRBJ2-2; 10 bases fit TRBD2. The length of the CDR3 is 17 residues. The trim removed 0 bases at V and 2 bases at J, leaving 4 bases unmatched. Germline V CDR1 and CDR2: SGHRS, YFSETQ. The CDR3 region is CASSLDLAGENTGELFF. The DNA of the CDR3 is TGCGCCAGCAGCTTGGACCTAGCGGGGGAAAACACCGGGGAGCTGTTTTTT.

This rearrangement joins TRBV6-1 to TRBJ2-1; 7 bases fit TRBD2. This CDR3 region has 16 residues. Looked up from germline, CDR1 is MNHNS and CDR2 is SASEGT. V gave up 4 bases and J gave up 0 bases; unmatched junction bases: 6. CDR3 residues: CASSGYPGGSYNEQFF. The CDR3 DNA sequence: TGTGCCAGCAGTGGATATCCGGGGGGCTCCTACAATGAGCAGTTCTTC.

The rearrangement uses TRBV2 and TRBJ1-1; D call uncertain. This CDR3 has 15 residues. Germline V gives CDR1 SNHLY, CDR2 FYNNEI. V shed 3 bases and J shed 4 bases, with 15 bases lying between them. CDR3 sequence: CASSERPPAVTEAFF. For the CDR3, the DNA is TGTGCCAGCAGTGAGAGGCCTCCGGCAGTCACTGAAGCTTTCTTT.

The chain joins TRBV5-1 to TRBJ2-6; tentatively, D is TRBD2 (5 bases). Between the trimmed V and J ends, which lost 0 bases and 1 base, there was a span of 8 bases. This CDR3 comprises 16 residues. Germline CDR1 and CDR2: SGHRS and YFSETQ. The CDR3 DNA sequence: TGCGCCAGCAGCTTGGGTCGGGGTTCTGGGGCCAACGTCCTGACTTTC. Translation: CASSLGRGSGANVLTF.

The rearrangement uses TRBV9 and TRBJ2-3; 9 bases fit TRBD2. Germline V gene data show CDR1 as SGDLS and CDR2 as YYNGEE. CDR3 length equals 15 residues. With V trimmed by 4 bases and J by 4 bases, 7 bases remained unmatched. Written as DNA, the CDR3 is TGTGCCAGCAGCATTAGCGGGAGAGGCGCAGATACGCAGTATTTT. Amino acid sequence: CASSISGRGADTQYF.

The rearrangement joins TRBV30 to TRBJ1-5, with TRBD1 as a possible D gene (5 bases). The V gene lost 2 bases and the J gene lost 1 base, with 9 bases spanning the gap. The CDR3 contains 14 residues. Germline loops: CDR1 GTSNPN, CDR2 SVGIG (reference sequence). CDR3 sequence (DNA): TGTGCCTGGAGTCAGGGATTAAGCAATCAGCCCCAGCATTTT. Protein sequence: CAWSQGLSNQPQHF.

The chain links TRBV5-8 to TRBJ1-1; D unresolved. The CDR3 runs 14 residues. V gave up 4 bases and J gave up 3 bases, with 13 bases separating them. In germline, CDR1 is SGHTS, CDR2 YDEGEE. CDR3 in DNA: TGTGCCAGCAGCCCCGTCGGGGAGGACACTGAAGCTTTCTTT. Translated: CASSPVGEDTEAFF.